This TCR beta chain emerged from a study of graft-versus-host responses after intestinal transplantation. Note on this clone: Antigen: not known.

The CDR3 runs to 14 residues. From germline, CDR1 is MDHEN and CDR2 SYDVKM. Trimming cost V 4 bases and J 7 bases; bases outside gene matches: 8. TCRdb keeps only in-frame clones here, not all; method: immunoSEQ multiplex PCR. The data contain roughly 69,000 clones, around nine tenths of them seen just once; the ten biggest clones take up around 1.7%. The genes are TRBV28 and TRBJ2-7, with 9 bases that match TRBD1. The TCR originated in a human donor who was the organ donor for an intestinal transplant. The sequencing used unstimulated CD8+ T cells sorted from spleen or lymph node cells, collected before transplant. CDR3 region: CASSSTTGGEEQYF. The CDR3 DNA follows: TGTGCCAGCAGTTCGACTACAGGGGGCGAAGAGCAGTACTTC.